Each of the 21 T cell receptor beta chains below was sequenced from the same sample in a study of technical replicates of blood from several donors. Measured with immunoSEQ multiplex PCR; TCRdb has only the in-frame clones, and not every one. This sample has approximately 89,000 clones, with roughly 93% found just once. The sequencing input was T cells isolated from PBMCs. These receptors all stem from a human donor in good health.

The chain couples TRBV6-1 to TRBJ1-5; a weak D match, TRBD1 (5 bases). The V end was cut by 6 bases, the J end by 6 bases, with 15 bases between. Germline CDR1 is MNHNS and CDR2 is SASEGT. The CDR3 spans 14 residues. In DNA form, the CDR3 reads TGTGCCAGCAGCGTAGACAGTGGAGTTCAGCCCCAGCATTTT. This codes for CASSVDSGVQPQHF.

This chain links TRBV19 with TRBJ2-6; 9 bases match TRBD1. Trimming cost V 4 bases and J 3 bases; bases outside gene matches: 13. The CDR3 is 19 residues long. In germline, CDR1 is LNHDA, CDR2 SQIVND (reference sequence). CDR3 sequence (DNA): TGTGCCAGTAGTACACTCACCGGGACAGGGAGATATGGGGCCAACGTCCTGACTTTC. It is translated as CASSTLTGTGRYGANVLTF.

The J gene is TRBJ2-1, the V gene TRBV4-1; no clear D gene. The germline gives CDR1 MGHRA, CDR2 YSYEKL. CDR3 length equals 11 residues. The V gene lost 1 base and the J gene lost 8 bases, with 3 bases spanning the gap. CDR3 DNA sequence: TGCGCCAGCAGCCAAGCTTATGAGCAGTTCTTC. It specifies CASSQAYEQFF.

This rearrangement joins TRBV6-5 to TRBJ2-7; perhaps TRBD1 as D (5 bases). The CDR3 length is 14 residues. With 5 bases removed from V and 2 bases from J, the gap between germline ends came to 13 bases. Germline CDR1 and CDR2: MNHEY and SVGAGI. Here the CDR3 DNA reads TGTGCCAGCAGTACTTCAGGGTCTACCTACGAGCAGTACTTC. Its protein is CASSTSGSTYEQYF.

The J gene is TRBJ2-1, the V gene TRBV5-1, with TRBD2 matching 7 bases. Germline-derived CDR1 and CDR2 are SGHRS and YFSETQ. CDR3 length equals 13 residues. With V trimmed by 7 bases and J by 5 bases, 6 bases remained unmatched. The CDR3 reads CASHGTTDNEQFF. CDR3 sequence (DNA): TGCGCCAGCCACGGGACTACCGACAATGAGCAGTTCTTC. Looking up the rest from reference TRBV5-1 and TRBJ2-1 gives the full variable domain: KAGVTQTPRYLIKTRGQQVTLSCSPISGHRSVSWYQQTPGQGLQFLFEYFSETQRNKGNFPGRFSGRQFSNSRSEMNVSTLELGDSALYLCASHGTTDNEQFFGPGTRLTVL.

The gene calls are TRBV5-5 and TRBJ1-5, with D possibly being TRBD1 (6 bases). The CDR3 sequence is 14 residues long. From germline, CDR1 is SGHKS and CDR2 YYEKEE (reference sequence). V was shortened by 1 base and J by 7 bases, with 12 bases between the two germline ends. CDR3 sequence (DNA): TGTGCCAGCAGCTTGTTAGGGGGAAGACAGCCCCAGCATTTT. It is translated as CASSLLGGRQPQHF.

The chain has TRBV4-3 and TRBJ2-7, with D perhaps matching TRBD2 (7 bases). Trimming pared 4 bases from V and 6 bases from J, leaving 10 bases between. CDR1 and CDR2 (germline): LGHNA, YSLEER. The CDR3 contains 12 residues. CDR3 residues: CASSLGGGEQYF. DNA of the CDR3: TGCGCCAGCAGCCTGGGAGGGGGCGAGCAGTACTTC.

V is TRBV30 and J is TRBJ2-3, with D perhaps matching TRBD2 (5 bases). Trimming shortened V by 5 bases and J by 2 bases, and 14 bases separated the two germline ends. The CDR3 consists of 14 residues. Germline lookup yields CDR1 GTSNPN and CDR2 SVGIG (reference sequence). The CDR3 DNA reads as TGTGCCTGGTCTAGCCAGACCGCCACAGATACGCAGTATTTT. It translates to CAWSSQTATDTQYF. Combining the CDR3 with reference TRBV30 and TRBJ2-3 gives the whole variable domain SQTIHQWPATLVQPVGSPLSLECTVEGTSNPNLYWYRQAAGRGLQLLFYSVGIGQISSEVPQNLSASRPQDRQFILSSKKLLLSDSGFYLCAWSSQTATDTQYFGPGTRLTVL.

The CDR3 DNA sequence: TGTGCCAGCAGTGAAGGACCCCTAAGCGGGGGATCCTACAATGAGCAGTTCTTC. It yields the protein CASSEGPLSGGSYNEQFF. This chain links TRBV25-1 with TRBJ2-1; TRBD2 agrees at 8 bases. The CDR3 covers 18 residues. CDR1 and CDR2 from the germline V gene are MGHDK and SYGVNS. The J segment lost 1 base and the V segment lost 2 bases, leaving 10 bases of the junction unmatched.

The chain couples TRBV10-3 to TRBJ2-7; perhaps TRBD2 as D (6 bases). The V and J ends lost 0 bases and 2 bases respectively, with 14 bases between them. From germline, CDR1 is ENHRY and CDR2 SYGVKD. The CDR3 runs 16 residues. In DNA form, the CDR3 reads TGTGCCATCAGTGAGTCAATATCGGGAGATGCCTACGAGCAGTACTTC. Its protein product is CAISESISGDAYEQYF.

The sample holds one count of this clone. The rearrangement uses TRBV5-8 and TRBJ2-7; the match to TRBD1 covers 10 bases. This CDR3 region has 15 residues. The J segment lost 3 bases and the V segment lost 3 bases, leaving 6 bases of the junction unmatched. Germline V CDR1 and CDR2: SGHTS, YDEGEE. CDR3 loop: CASSSGTGELYEQYF. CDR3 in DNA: TGTGCCAGCAGCTCTGGGACAGGGGAACTCTACGAGCAGTACTTC.

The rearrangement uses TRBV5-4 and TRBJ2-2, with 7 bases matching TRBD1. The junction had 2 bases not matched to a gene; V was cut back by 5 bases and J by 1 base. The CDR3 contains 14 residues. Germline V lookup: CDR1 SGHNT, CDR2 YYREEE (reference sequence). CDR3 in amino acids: CASRRDRNTGELFF. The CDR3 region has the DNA TGTGCCAGCAGACGGGACAGGAACACCGGGGAGCTGTTTTTT.

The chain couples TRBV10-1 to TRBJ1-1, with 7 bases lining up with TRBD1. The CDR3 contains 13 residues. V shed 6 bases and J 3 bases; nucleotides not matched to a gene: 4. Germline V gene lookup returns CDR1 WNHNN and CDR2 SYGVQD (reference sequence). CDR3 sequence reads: CASRRGRDTEAFF. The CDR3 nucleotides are TGCGCCAGCAGAAGGGGGCGCGACACTGAAGCTTTCTTT.

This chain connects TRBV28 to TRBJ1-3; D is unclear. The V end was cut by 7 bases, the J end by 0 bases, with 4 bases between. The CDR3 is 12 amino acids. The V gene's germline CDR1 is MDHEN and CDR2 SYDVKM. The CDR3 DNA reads TGTGCCAGCACAAACTCTGGAAACACCATATATTTT. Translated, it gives CASTNSGNTIYF.

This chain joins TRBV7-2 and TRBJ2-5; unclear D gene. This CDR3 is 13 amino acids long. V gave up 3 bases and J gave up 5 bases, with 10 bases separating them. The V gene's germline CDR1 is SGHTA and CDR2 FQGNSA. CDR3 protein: CASSLGALETQYF. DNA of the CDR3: TGTGCCAGCAGCTTGGGCGCTCTGGAGACCCAGTACTTC.

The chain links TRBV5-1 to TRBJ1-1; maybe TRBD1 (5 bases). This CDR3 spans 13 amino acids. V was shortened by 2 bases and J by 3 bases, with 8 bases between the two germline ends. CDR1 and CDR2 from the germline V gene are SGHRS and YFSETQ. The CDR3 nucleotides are TGCGCCAGCAGCTTTACGGGGGACACTGAAGCTTTCTTT. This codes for CASSFTGDTEAFF.

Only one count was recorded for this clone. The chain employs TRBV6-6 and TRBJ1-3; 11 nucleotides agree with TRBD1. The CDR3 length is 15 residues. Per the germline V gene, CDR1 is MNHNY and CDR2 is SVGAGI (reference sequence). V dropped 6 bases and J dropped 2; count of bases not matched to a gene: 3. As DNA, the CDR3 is TGTGCCAGCAGCCCGGGACAGGGGGCTGGAAACACCATATATTTT. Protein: CASSPGQGAGNTIYF.

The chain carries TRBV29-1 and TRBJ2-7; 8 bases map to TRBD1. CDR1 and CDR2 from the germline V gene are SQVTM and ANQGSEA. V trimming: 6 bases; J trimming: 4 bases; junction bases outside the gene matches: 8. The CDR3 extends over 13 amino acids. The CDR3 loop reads CSVKTGTGYEQYF. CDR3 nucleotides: TGCAGCGTAAAGACAGGGACAGGATACGAGCAGTACTTC.

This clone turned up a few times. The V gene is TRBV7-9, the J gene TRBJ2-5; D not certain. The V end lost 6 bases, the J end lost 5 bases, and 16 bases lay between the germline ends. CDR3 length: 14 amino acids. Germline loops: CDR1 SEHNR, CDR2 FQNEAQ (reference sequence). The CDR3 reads CASSPEMGLETQYF. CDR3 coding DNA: TGTGCCAGCAGTCCCGAAATGGGCCTGGAGACCCAGTACTTC.

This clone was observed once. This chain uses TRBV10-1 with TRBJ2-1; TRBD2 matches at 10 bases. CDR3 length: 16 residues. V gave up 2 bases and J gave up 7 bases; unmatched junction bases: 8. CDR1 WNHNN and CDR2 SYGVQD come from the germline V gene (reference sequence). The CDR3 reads CASSEPSGSDVNEQFF. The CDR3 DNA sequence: TGCGCCAGCAGTGAGCCTAGCGGGAGTGATGTGAATGAGCAGTTCTTC.

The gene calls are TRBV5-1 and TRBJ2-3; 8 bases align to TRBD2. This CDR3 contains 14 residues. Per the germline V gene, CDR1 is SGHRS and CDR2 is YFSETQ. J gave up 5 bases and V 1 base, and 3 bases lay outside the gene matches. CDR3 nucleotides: TGCGCCAGCAGCTTGTATCGGGAGGGAGATACGCAGTATTTT. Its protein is CASSLYREGDTQYF.